The rows below give T cell receptor beta chains drawn from one sample of a study of CD8 T cells in ankylosing spondylitis. MiXCR, applied by TCRdb to the 5' RACE reads, yields one record per CDR3 protein. The sample carries approximately 100,000 distinct CDR3 sequences, approximately 25% recorded once. Specimen: synovial fluid, either unsorted or a sorted T cell fraction (not recorded which). The receptors originated from a male donor with ankylosing spondylitis. Both conserved end residues are part of each CDR3. Fields, in order: V gene, clone size, J gene, D gene, CDR3 DNA, CDR3 protein. A D gene is named only where the DNA matches it firmly. Some rows mark clone size as missing; the rest say once, few, many or name a class of expanded clone.

v_gene: TRBV5-1
abundance: few
j_gene: TRBJ2-1
d_gene: .
CDR3nt: TGCGCCAGCAGCTTGCTGGGTGGGGGCGCAAGTTACAATGAGCAGTTCTTC
CDR3aa: CASSLLGGGASYNEQFF

v_gene: TRBV6-1
abundance: .
j_gene: TRBJ1-1
d_gene: TRBD1
CDR3nt: TGTGCCAGCAGTACCATTGGACAGGGGAACACTGAAGCTTTCTTT
CDR3aa: CASSTIGQGNTEAFF

v_gene: TRBV6-1
abundance: few
j_gene: TRBJ2-5
d_gene: TRBD2
CDR3nt: TGTGCCAGCCAAAAAGGAGCGGGATTAAACCAAGAGACCCAGTACTTC
CDR3aa: CASQKGAGLNQETQYF

v_gene: TRBV6-1
abundance: many
j_gene: TRBJ1-4
d_gene: TRBD1
CDR3nt: TGTGCCAGCTACAGGGACAGGATCAATGAAAAACTGTTTTTT
CDR3aa: CASYRDRINEKLFF

v_gene: TRBV20-1
abundance: .
j_gene: TRBJ1-5
d_gene: TRBD1
CDR3nt: TGCAGTGCTGGAGACAGGGATCAGCCCCAGCATTTT
CDR3aa: CSAGDRDQPQHF

v_gene: TRBV4-2
abundance: many
j_gene: TRBJ1-1
d_gene: TRBD1
CDR3nt: TGTGCCAGCAGCCTTGACAGGGTAAAGACTGAAGCTTTCTTT
CDR3aa: CASSLDRVKTEAFF

v_gene: TRBV20-1
abundance: few
j_gene: TRBJ1-2
d_gene: .
CDR3nt: TGCAGTGCTGGCCCCATCAGGACAGTCTTCGGCTACACCTTC
CDR3aa: CSAGPIRTVFGYTF

v_gene: TRBV29-1
abundance: .
j_gene: TRBJ2-3
d_gene: .
CDR3nt: TGCAGCGGGATAGTCACAGATACGCAGTATTTT
CDR3aa: CSGIVTDTQYF

v_gene: TRBV11-2
abundance: few
j_gene: TRBJ2-3
d_gene: .
CDR3nt: TGTGCCAGCAGCCTATTAGAAGCTCCGAATACGCAGTATTTT
CDR3aa: CASSLLEAPNTQYF

v_gene: TRBV18
abundance: once
j_gene: TRBJ2-1
d_gene: TRBD1
CDR3nt: TGTGCCAGCTCACCCCGACAGGGACAGGGGTTCCTGGAGCAGTTCTTC
CDR3aa: CASSPRQGQGFLEQFF

v_gene: TRBV12-3/TRBV12-4
abundance: few
j_gene: TRBJ2-4
d_gene: .
CDR3nt: TGTGCCAGCAGCACACCCAACAGGGCCAAAAACATTCAGTACTTC
CDR3aa: CASSTPNRAKNIQYF

v_gene: TRBV15
abundance: few
j_gene: TRBJ2-1
d_gene: TRBD2
CDR3nt: TGTGCCACCAGCAGAGGGGGAACTAGCGTCGACAATGAGCAGTTCTTC
CDR3aa: CATSRGGTSVDNEQFF

v_gene: TRBV5-1
abundance: .
j_gene: TRBJ1-4
d_gene: TRBD1
CDR3nt: TGCGCCAGCAGCCGGACAGGGGAGGACGAAAAACTGTTTTTT
CDR3aa: CASSRTGEDEKLFF

v_gene: TRBV7-6
abundance: .
j_gene: TRBJ2-2
d_gene: .
CDR3nt: TGTGCCAGCAGCTTAGTCCCCAGCGACGTCAACACCGGGGAGCTGTTTTTT
CDR3aa: CASSLVPSDVNTGELFF

v_gene: TRBV7-6
abundance: .
j_gene: TRBJ1-1
d_gene: .
CDR3nt: TGTGCCAGCAGCTCCTCAGGGACCATGAACACTGAAGCTTTCTTT
CDR3aa: CASSSSGTMNTEAFF

v_gene: TRBV20-1
abundance: .
j_gene: TRBJ2-3
d_gene: .
CDR3nt: TGCAGTGCTCATCCGCGGGGCGGGACCACAGATACGCAGTATTTT
CDR3aa: CSAHPRGGTTDTQYF

v_gene: TRBV18
abundance: .
j_gene: TRBJ1-5
d_gene: .
CDR3nt: TGTGCCAGCTCACCTCAAGTTGGTGATCAGCCCCAGCATTTT
CDR3aa: CASSPQVGDQPQHF

v_gene: TRBV5-1
abundance: few
j_gene: TRBJ1-4
d_gene: .
CDR3nt: TGCGCCAGCAGTCCAATCTACGGGGACAACAATGAAAAACTGTTTTTT
CDR3aa: CASSPIYGDNNEKLFF

v_gene: TRBV11-3
abundance: .
j_gene: TRBJ2-1
d_gene: .
CDR3nt: TGTGCCAGCAGCTTAGGGAGTGAGAATGAGCAGTTCTTC
CDR3aa: CASSLGSENEQFF

v_gene: TRBV2
abundance: .
j_gene: TRBJ2-1
d_gene: .
CDR3nt: TGTGCCAGCAGTGCTGGGGACTCCTATTTCAATGAGCAGTTCTTC
CDR3aa: CASSAGDSYFNEQFF

v_gene: TRBV5-1
abundance: .
j_gene: TRBJ2-2
d_gene: .
CDR3nt: TGCGCCAGCAGCGTGCAGGGGATCGTCGGGGAGCTGTTTTTT
CDR3aa: CASSVQGIVGELFF

v_gene: TRBV2
abundance: .
j_gene: TRBJ2-7
d_gene: TRBD2
CDR3nt: TGTGCCAGCAGGATTTCACTAGCGGGAGCCGAGCAGTACTTC
CDR3aa: CASRISLAGAEQYF

v_gene: TRBV18
abundance: few
j_gene: TRBJ1-3
d_gene: TRBD1
CDR3nt: TGTGCCAGCTCACCAAATACCGGGACAGACGGAAACACCATATATTTT
CDR3aa: CASSPNTGTDGNTIYF

v_gene: TRBV12-3/TRBV12-4
abundance: .
j_gene: TRBJ1-1
d_gene: .
CDR3nt: TGTGCCAGCAGTTACAGCCCCAACACTGAAGCTTTCTTT
CDR3aa: CASSYSPNTEAFF

v_gene: TRBV12-3/TRBV12-4
abundance: .
j_gene: TRBJ1-6
d_gene: TRBD1
CDR3nt: TGTGCCAGTGCTTACAGGGGTAATTCACCCCTCCACTTT
CDR3aa: CASAYRGNSPLHF

v_gene: TRBV7-9
abundance: .
j_gene: TRBJ2-4
d_gene: .
CDR3nt: TGTGCCAGCAGCTTAGTTCGGGGAGCCAAAAACATTCAGTACTTC
CDR3aa: CASSLVRGAKNIQYF

v_gene: TRBV7-8
abundance: few
j_gene: TRBJ2-2
d_gene: TRBD2
CDR3nt: TGTGCCAGCAGCCGGACTAGCGGAGGGAACACCGGGGAGCTGTTTTTT
CDR3aa: CASSRTSGGNTGELFF

v_gene: TRBV7-8
abundance: .
j_gene: TRBJ2-1
d_gene: TRBD1
CDR3nt: TGTGCCAGCAGCTTAGAAACCGGGACAGGGAACAATGAGCAGTTCTTC
CDR3aa: CASSLETGTGNNEQFF

v_gene: TRBV4-2
abundance: few
j_gene: TRBJ2-7
d_gene: .
CDR3nt: TGTGCCAGCAGCCAAGATCAGGGGATGACCTACGAGCAGTACTTC
CDR3aa: CASSQDQGMTYEQYF

v_gene: TRBV4-1
abundance: .
j_gene: TRBJ2-3
d_gene: TRBD1
CDR3nt: TGCGCCAGCAGCCCACAGGGGCGCGCAGATACGCAGTATTTT
CDR3aa: CASSPQGRADTQYF

v_gene: TRBV20-1
abundance: .
j_gene: TRBJ1-3
d_gene: TRBD1
CDR3nt: TGCAGTGCCCCAGCGCCCAGAGGGACAGTCTCTGGAAACACCATATATTTT
CDR3aa: CSAPAPRGTVSGNTIYF

v_gene: TRBV12-3/TRBV12-4
abundance: few
j_gene: TRBJ1-2
d_gene: .
CDR3nt: TGTGCCAGCACCACTCTCGGGACGGGCTACACCTTC
CDR3aa: CASTTLGTGYTF

v_gene: TRBV10-3
abundance: .
j_gene: TRBJ2-2
d_gene: TRBD1
CDR3nt: TGTGCCATCAGTGTCCGGGACAGCTACACCGGGGAGCTGTTTTTT
CDR3aa: CAISVRDSYTGELFF

v_gene: TRBV20-1
abundance: few
j_gene: TRBJ1-5
d_gene: .
CDR3nt: TGCAGTGCTAGAGTCAGAGACAATCAGCCCCAGCATTTT
CDR3aa: CSARVRDNQPQHF

v_gene: TRBV24-1
abundance: few
j_gene: TRBJ2-1
d_gene: .
CDR3nt: TGTGCCACCAGTGATTTGAACGGGAGCCCGTACAATGAGCAGTTCTTC
CDR3aa: CATSDLNGSPYNEQFF

v_gene: TRBV2
abundance: .
j_gene: TRBJ2-5
d_gene: .
CDR3nt: TGTGCCAGCCGTCCAGAGGGAGAGACCCAGTACTTC
CDR3aa: CASRPEGETQYF

v_gene: TRBV9
abundance: .
j_gene: TRBJ2-3
d_gene: TRBD1
CDR3nt: TGTGCCAGCAGCCCAGGACAGGGTATGGATACGCAGTATTTT
CDR3aa: CASSPGQGMDTQYF

v_gene: TRBV3-1
abundance: .
j_gene: TRBJ1-1
d_gene: .
CDR3nt: TGTGCCAGCAGCCAAGAACGGGGTTTCACTGAAGCTTTCTTT
CDR3aa: CASSQERGFTEAFF

v_gene: TRBV10-3
abundance: .
j_gene: TRBJ2-7
d_gene: .
CDR3nt: TGTGCCATCAGAAGCGGCTACGAGCAGTACTTC
CDR3aa: CAIRSGYEQYF